This T cell receptor beta chain emerged from a study of blood T cell repertoires in COVID-19. This clone was seen only a few times. Participants came from 24 US areas, aged roughly 18 to 100 years. Each recovered donor of Cohort 3 presented with two negative PCRs, clearance, or symptom resolution. The CDR3 covers 14 residues. CDR1 KGHDR and CDR2 SFDVKD come from the germline V gene. V was clipped by 4 bases and J by 7 bases, with 15 bases between them. Authors' methods: For nucleated cells, counts were estimated from reference gene primer amplification. The data were produced by immunoSEQ multiplex PCR, yet TCRdb's version contains in-frame clones alone and is incomplete. From that table come the V and J calls and clone size; the DNA was used to work out D and trimming. This table holds fewer than 350,000 clones, approximately 91% found once.

This clonotype was sampled from a man in his 60s who had recovered from COVID-19. The sequenced material came from PBMCs or T cells enriched from blood (not recorded which). V is TRBV24-1 and J is TRBJ2-5; D might be TRBD1 (6 bases). CDR3 residues: CATSDSGQLGTQYF. The CDR3 DNA reads TGTGCCACCAGTGACTCCGGACAGTTGGGGACCCAGTACTTC.